Below are 19 T cell receptor beta chains sequenced from a single sample in a study of naive and memory T cell subsets. An equimolar mix of two oligonucleotides served as the beta constant-region primer for TRBC1 and TRBC2. TCRdb independently ran MiXCR on the UMI-ligation and nested PCR reads; one entry per CDR3 protein. The repertoire has roughly 91,000 distinct CDR3 sequences, around 12% of them found once; the top ten carry about 0.93%. The sample comprised central memory CD4+ T cells from blood. The receptors shown here come from a human donor in good health.

The chain couples TRBV10-3 to TRBJ2-2; either TRBD1 or TRBD2 may fit D (6 bases each). The CDR3 loop spans 13 amino acids. V lost 11 bases, J lost 7 bases, and 17 bases lay in between. Germline CDR1 reads ENHRY; CDR2 reads SYGVKD. CDR3 in DNA: TGTGCCGCCGCCGGGGGCCTGGGCGGGGAGCTGTTTTTT. This codes for CAAAGGLGGELFF.

This clonotype was counted many times. The CDR3 coding sequence is TGTGCCAGCAGCCTTAGCGGTGGCAATGAGCAGTTCTTC. It is translated as CASSLSGGNEQFF. V usage is TRBV11-1 and J usage is TRBJ2-1, with D possibly TRBD2 on 6 matching bases. This CDR3 contains 13 residues. V lost 5 bases and J lost 6, with 11 bases in between. Germline V gene lookup returns CDR1 SGHAT and CDR2 FQDESV (reference sequence).

This clonotype occurred a few times. The rearrangement links TRBV4-2 to TRBJ1-2, with D possibly TRBD1 on 5 matching bases. Looked up from germline, CDR1 is LGHNA and CDR2 is YNFKEQ. CDR3 length: 15 amino acids. V was shortened by 6 bases and J by 4 bases, with 18 bases between the two germline ends. Written as DNA, the CDR3 is TGTGCCAGCAGGCCCGACAGAATACAGGTCTATGGCTACACCTTC. Protein: CASRPDRIQVYGYTF.

This clonotype has a handful of counts. This chain links TRBV20-1 with TRBJ2-5; the match to TRBD2 covers 10 bases. The CDR3 spans 16 residues. The V and J ends lost 0 bases and 5 bases, in that order; junction bases with no gene match: 9. From germline, CDR1 is DFQATT and CDR2 SNEGSKA (reference sequence). This CDR3 is CSARDRLAGAQETQYF. The CDR3, as DNA: TGCAGTGCTAGAGATCGGCTAGCGGGAGCGCAGGAGACCCAGTACTTC.

The chain uses TRBV5-1 and TRBJ1-2; 7 bases line up with TRBD1. The junction had 4 bases not matched to a gene; V was cut back by 4 bases and J by 4 bases. The CDR3 covers 13 residues. Germline CDR1 SGHRS, CDR2 YFSETQ. The DNA of the CDR3 is TGCGCCAGCAGCAGCGGACAGGCCTATGGCTACACCTTC. As protein: CASSSGQAYGYTF. The full variable domain, its missing parts supplied by reference TRBV5-1 and TRBJ1-2, is KAGVTQTPRYLIKTRGQQVTLSCSPISGHRSVSWYQQTPGQGLQFLFEYFSETQRNKGNFPGRFSGRQFSNSRSEMNVSTLELGDSALYLCASSSGQAYGYTFGSGTRLTVV.

This clonotype was observed many times. The V gene is TRBV2, the J gene TRBJ2-3; maybe TRBD1 (6 bases). This CDR3 has 12 amino acids. Germline CDR1 and CDR2: SNHLY and FYNNEI. The V gene lost 7 bases and the J gene lost 1 base, with 6 bases spanning the gap. DNA of the CDR3: TGTGCCAGCAAGGGGGGCACAGATACGCAGTATTTT. Encoded protein: CASKGGTDTQYF.

The rearrangement joins TRBV2 to TRBJ2-7, with D perhaps TRBD2 (6 bases). The CDR3 totals 15 residues. From germline, CDR1 is SNHLY and CDR2 FYNNEI. The ends were cut back, 7 bases at V and 0 bases at J, with 16 bases in the middle. CDR3 protein: CASKAVADRSYEQYF. The CDR3 DNA is TGTGCCAGCAAAGCAGTAGCGGATCGCTCCTACGAGCAGTACTTC. Supplemented by reference TRBV2 and TRBJ2-7, the full variable domain reads EPEVTQTPSHQVTQMGQEVILRCVPISNHLYFYWYRQILGQKVEFLVSFYNNEISEKSEIFDDQFSVERPDGSNFTLKIRSTKLEDSAMYFCASKAVADRSYEQYFGPGTRLTVT.

At least ten counts were recorded for this clonotype. The rearrangement uses TRBV3-1 and TRBJ1-4; D is unclear. Germline V gives CDR1 LGHDT, CDR2 YNNKEL (reference sequence). Trimming cost V 4 bases and J 5 bases, with 11 bases left between them. This CDR3 has 14 amino acids. This CDR3 is CASSLTDGNEKLFF. Written as DNA, the CDR3 is TGTGCCAGCAGCCTTACCGACGGGAATGAAAAACTGTTTTTT. Complete variable domain (other parts from reference TRBV3-1 and TRBJ1-4): DTAVSQTPKYLVTQMGNDKSIKCEQNLGHDTMYWYKQDSKKFLKIMFSYNNKELIINETVPNRFSPKSPDKAHLNLHINSLELGDSAVYFCASSLTDGNEKLFFGSGTQLSVL.

This clonotype was detected only a few times. The V call is TRBV28, the J call TRBJ1-5; D is undetermined. The CDR3 is made up of 16 amino acids. From germline, CDR1 is MDHEN and CDR2 SYDVKM. V lost 6 bases, J lost 0 bases, and 15 bases lay in between. CDR3 sequence (DNA): TGTGCCAGCAGGATTCGAGGAACCTATAGCAATCAGCCCCAGCATTTT. Its translation: CASRIRGTYSNQPQHF.

This rearrangement joins TRBV28 to TRBJ1-5, with D maybe TRBD1 (5 bases). The CDR3 totals 15 residues. Trimming pared 2 bases from V and 4 bases from J, leaving 12 bases between. Germline V gene data show CDR1 as MDHEN and CDR2 as SYDVKM. As DNA, the CDR3 is TGTGCCAGCAGTTTAAACTTTGGGGGAAATCAGCCCCAGCATTTT. It specifies CASSLNFGGNQPQHF.

This clonotype was counted a few times. The chain joins TRBV30 to TRBJ2-7; either TRBD1 or TRBD2 may fit D (6 bases each). The CDR3 runs 12 residues. Germline loops: CDR1 GTSNPN, CDR2 SVGIG (reference sequence). Between the trimmed V and J ends, which lost 3 bases and 6 bases, there was a span of 12 bases. CDR3 sequence (DNA): TGTGCCTGGAGCTGGGGGGCGCCCGAGCAGTACTTC. It is translated as CAWSWGAPEQYF.

This clonotype was observed many times. The chain combines TRBV7-3 with TRBJ2-5; 11 bases are shared with TRBD1. The CDR3 sequence is 16 residues long. Germline V CDR1 and CDR2: SGHTA, FQGTGA. With 0 bases clipped from V and 4 bases from J, the junction kept 4 bases outside the gene matches. Written as DNA, the CDR3 is TGTGCCAGCAGCTTAACGCCGGACAGGGGGCGAGAGACCCAGTACTTC. Translation: CASSLTPDRGRETQYF.

The chain is built from TRBV7-9 and TRBJ2-5, with a possible D match to TRBD1 (5 bases). Looked up from germline, CDR1 is SEHNR and CDR2 is FQNEAQ (reference sequence). Trimming removed 3 bases from V and 3 bases from J, with 8 bases in between. CDR3 length equals 13 residues. CDR3 bases: TGTGCCAGCAGCTTCTCCAGGGAAGAGACCCAGTACTTC. As protein: CASSFSREETQYF.

This clonotype was picked up a small number of times. This rearrangement joins TRBV7-9 to TRBJ2-3; weak D call: TRBD2 (6 bases). V dropped 5 bases and J dropped 2 bases, with 11 bases sitting between them. This CDR3 spans 14 amino acids. Per the germline V gene, CDR1 is SEHNR and CDR2 is FQNEAQ (reference sequence). The CDR3 is CASSTEGLTDTQYF. CDR3 coding DNA: TGTGCCAGCAGCACGGAGGGACTCACAGATACGCAGTATTTT.

This clonotype was detected ten times or more. The chain recombines TRBV7-2 with TRBJ2-5; D might be TRBD1 (5 bases). Germline CDR1 reads SGHTA; CDR2 reads FQGNSA. V was clipped by 4 bases and J by 5 bases, with 17 bases between them. The CDR3 contains 15 residues. CDR3 residues: CASSSRPGPGETQYF. The CDR3 DNA sequence: TGTGCCAGCAGCTCACGGCCAGGGCCTGGCGAGACCCAGTACTTC.

The genes are TRBV4-1 and TRBJ1-5; D not resolved. V was shortened by 1 base and J by 7 bases, with 14 bases between the two germline ends. Looked up from germline, CDR1 is MGHRA and CDR2 is YSYEKL. This CDR3 is built from 15 residues. The CDR3 reads CASSQAAEIRQPQHF. CDR3 DNA sequence: TGCGCCAGCAGCCAAGCGGCGGAGATAAGACAGCCCCAGCATTTT.

There are a few counts of this clonotype. V is TRBV6-1 and J is TRBJ2-2; 11 bases map to TRBD1. V dropped 6 bases and J dropped 3; count of bases not matched to a gene: 15. The CDR3 has 19 residues. Germline V gives CDR1 MNHNS, CDR2 SASEGT. This chain's CDR3 is CASRNRDRGSPDHTGELFF. In nucleotides, the CDR3 is TGTGCCAGCAGAAACCGGGACAGGGGGTCCCCGGACCACACCGGGGAGCTGTTTTTT.

This clonotype was counted ten times or more. The V and J genes are TRBV19 and TRBJ2-7; 10 nucleotides align to TRBD2. Germline loops: CDR1 LNHDA, CDR2 SQIVND (reference sequence). Unmatched junction bases numbered 2, after V lost 5 bases and J lost 1 base. This CDR3 spans 14 amino acids. In DNA, the CDR3 is TGTGCCAGTAGTGGTAGCGGGAGGTCCTACGAGCAGTACTTC. Its translation: CASSGSGRSYEQYF.

This clonotype was detected many times. The CDR3 here is CASSQVAGLAFLAETQYF. CDR3 coding DNA: TGTGCCAGCAGCCAAGTGGCGGGACTAGCGTTTCTGGCAGAGACCCAGTACTTC. The chain has TRBV3-1 and TRBJ2-5; TRBD2 agrees at 10 bases. V shed 1 base, J shed 4 bases, and the junction held 12 bases outside the gene matches. Germline CDR1 reads LGHDT; CDR2 reads YNNKEL (reference sequence). CDR3 length: 18 amino acids.